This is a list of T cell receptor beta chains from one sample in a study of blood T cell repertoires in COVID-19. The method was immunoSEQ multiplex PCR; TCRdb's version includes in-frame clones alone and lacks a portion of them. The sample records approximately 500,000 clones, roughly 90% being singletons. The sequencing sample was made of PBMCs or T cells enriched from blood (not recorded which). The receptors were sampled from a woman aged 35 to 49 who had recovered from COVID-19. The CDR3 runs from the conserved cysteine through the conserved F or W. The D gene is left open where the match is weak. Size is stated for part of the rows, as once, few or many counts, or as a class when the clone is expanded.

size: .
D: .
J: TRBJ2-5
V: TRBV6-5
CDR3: CASIKGTQETQYF
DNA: TGTGCCAGCATAAAGGGGACTCAAGAGACCCAGTACTTC

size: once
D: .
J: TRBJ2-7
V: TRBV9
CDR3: CASSVDTEHEQYF
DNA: TGTGCCAGCAGCGTTGACACCGAGCACGAGCAGTACTTC

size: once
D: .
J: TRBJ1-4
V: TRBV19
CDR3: CATKGGTNNEKLFF
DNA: TGTGCCACCAAGGGGGGGACAAATAATGAAAAACTGTTTTTT

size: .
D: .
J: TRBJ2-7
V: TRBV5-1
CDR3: CASGRDKHYEQYF
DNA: TGCGCCAGCGGCCGGGACAAGCACTACGAGCAGTACTTC

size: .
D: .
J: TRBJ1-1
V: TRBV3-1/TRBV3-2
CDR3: CASSQDGKAFF
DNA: TGTGCCAGCAGCCAAGACGGGAAAGCTTTCTTT

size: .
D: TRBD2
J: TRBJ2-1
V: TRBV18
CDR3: CASSPRNLAGGLVVDEQFF
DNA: TGTGCCAGCTCACCACGGAACCTAGCGGGAGGATTGGTGGTAGATGAGCAGTTCTTC

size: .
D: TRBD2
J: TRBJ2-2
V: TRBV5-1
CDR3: CASSEVAGAAGELFF
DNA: TGCGCCAGCAGCGAAGTAGCGGGAGCTGCCGGGGAGCTGTTTTTT

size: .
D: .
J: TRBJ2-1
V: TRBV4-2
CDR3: CASSFRLGGNNEQFF
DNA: TGTGCCAGCAGCTTCCGTTTAGGAGGCAACAATGAGCAGTTCTTC

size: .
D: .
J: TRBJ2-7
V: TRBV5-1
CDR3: CASSLVSPASYEQYF
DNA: TGCGCCAGCAGCTTGGTATCTCCTGCCAGCTACGAGCAGTACTTC

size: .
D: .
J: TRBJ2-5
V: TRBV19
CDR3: CASSDPSGAQYF
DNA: TGTGCCAGTTCGGACCCATCCGGGGCCCAGTACTTC

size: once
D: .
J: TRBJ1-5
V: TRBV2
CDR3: CASSLDSRNQPQHF
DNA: TGTGCCAGCAGTCTGGACAGTCGCAATCAGCCCCAGCATTTT

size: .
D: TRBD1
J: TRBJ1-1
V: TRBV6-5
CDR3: CASSLRGRVDTEAFF
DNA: TGTGCCAGCAGCCTCAGGGGGCGAGTGGACACTGAAGCTTTCTTT

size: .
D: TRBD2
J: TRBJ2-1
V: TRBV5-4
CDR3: CASSLPILREGQVNEQFF
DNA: TGTGCCAGCAGCTTGCCCATTCTTCGGGAGGGCCAGGTCAATGAGCAGTTCTTC

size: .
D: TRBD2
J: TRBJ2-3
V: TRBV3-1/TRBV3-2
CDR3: CASSPTSGRADTQYF
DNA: TGTGCCAGCAGCCCTACTAGCGGGAGGGCAGATACGCAGTATTTT

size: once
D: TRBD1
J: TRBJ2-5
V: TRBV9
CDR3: CASSVLGTGGQETQYF
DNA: TGTGCCAGCAGCGTACTGGGGACAGGGGGCCAAGAGACCCAGTACTTC

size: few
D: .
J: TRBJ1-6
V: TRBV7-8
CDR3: CASSQGQGSPLHF
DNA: TGTGCCAGCAGCCAGGGACAAGGTTCACCCCTCCACTTT

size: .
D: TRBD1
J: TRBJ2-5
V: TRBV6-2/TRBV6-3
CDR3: CASSPRTGYQETQYF
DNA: TGTGCCAGCAGCCCCAGGACAGGGTATCAAGAGACCCAGTACTTC

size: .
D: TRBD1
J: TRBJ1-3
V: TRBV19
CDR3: CASSIWDRGTSGNTIYF
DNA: TGTGCCAGTAGTATTTGGGACAGGGGGACCTCTGGAAACACCATATATTTT

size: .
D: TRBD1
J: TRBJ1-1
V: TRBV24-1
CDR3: CATSDPGQGGTEAFF
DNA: TGTGCCACCAGTGATCCCGGACAGGGCGGCACTGAAGCTTTCTTT

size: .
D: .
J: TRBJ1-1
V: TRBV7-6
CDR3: CASSPFDTEAFF
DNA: TGTGCCAGCAGCCCGTTTGACACTGAAGCTTTCTTT

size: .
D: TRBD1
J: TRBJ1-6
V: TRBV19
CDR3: CASRGGTRLSSYNSPLHF
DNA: TGTGCCAGTAGAGGGGGCACGAGGCTCAGCTCCTATAATTCACCCCTCCACTTT

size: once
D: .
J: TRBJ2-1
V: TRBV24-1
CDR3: CATSDPRGGQFF
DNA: TGTGCCACCAGTGATCCCCGGGGAGGGCAGTTCTTC

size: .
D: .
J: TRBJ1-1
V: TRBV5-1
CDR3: CASSFDRLNTEAFF
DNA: TGCGCCAGCAGCTTCGACAGGTTAAACACTGAAGCTTTCTTT

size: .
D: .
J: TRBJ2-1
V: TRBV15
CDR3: CATSRELGEQFF
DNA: TGTGCCACCAGCAGAGAACTAGGTGAGCAGTTCTTC

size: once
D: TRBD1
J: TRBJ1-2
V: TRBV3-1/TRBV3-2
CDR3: CASSQDPQGAQDYGYTF
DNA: TGTGCCAGCAGCCAAGATCCTCAGGGGGCTCAAGACTATGGCTACACCTTC

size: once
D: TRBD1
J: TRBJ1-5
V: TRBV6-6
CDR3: CASSPGQGVNQPQHF
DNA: TGTGCCAGCAGTCCCGGACAGGGGGTCAATCAGCCCCAGCATTTT

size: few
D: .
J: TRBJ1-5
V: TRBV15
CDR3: CATSKQGSNQPQHF
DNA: TGTGCCACCAGCAAACAGGGAAGCAATCAGCCCCAGCATTTT

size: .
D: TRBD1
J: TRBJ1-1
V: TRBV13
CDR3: CASSVDRGTEAFF
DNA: TGTGCCAGCAGCGTAGACAGGGGCACTGAAGCTTTCTTT

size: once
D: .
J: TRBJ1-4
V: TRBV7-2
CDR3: CASSLVNPGASNEKLFF
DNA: TGTGCCAGCAGCTTAGTTAACCCAGGGGCCTCTAATGAAAAACTGTTTTTT

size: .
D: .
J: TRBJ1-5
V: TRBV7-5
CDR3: CARSTRGGPGKPQHF
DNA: TGTGCCAGATCCACAAGGGGGGGGCCGGGTAAGCCCCAGCATTTT

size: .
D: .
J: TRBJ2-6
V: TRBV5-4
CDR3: CASSYPGQSGANVLTF
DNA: TGTGCCAGCAGCTACCCCGGACAGTCTGGGGCCAACGTCCTGACTTTC

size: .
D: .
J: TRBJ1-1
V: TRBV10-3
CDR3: CAISELQGLYTEAFF
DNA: TGTGCCATCAGTGAGTTACAGGGTTTGTACACTGAAGCTTTCTTT

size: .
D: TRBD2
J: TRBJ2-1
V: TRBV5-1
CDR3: CASSQSGNHPNEQFF
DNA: TGCGCCAGCAGCCAGAGCGGGAACCACCCCAATGAGCAGTTCTTC

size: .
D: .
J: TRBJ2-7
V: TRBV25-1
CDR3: CASSGMGHRYF
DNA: TGTGCCAGCAGTGGGATGGGACATCGGTACTTC

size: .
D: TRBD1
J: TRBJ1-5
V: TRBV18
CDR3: CASSPGQGVNQPQHF
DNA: TGTGCCAGCTCACCGGGACAGGGGGTTAATCAGCCCCAGCATTTT

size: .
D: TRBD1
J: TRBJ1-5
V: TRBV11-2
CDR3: CASSLRDRCPQPQHF
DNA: TGTGCCAGCAGCTTAAGGGACAGGTGCCCTCAGCCCCAGCATTTT

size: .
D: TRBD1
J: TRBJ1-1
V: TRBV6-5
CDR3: CASSIGTGDTEAFF
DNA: TGTGCCAGCAGTATTGGGACAGGGGACACTGAAGCTTTCTTT

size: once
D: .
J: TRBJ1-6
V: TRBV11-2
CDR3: CASSLGQDSPLHF
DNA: TGTGCCAGCAGCTTAGGGCAGGATTCACCCCTCCACTTT

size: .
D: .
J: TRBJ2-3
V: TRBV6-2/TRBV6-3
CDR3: CASSYLAGDVADTQYF
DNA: TGTGCCAGCAGTTATTTGGCAGGCGATGTGGCAGATACGCAGTATTTT

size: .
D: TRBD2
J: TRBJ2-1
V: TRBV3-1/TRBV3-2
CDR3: CASSRLAGRYNEQFF
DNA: TGTGCCAGCAGTCGTCTAGCGGGACGGTACAATGAGCAGTTCTTC

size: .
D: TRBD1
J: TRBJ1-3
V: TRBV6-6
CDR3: CATASIGTGSGNTIYF
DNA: TGTGCCACCGCTAGTATCGGGACAGGCTCTGGAAACACCATATATTTT

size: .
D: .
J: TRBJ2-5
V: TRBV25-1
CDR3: CASSESPRTYEETQYF
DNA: TGTGCCAGCAGTGAATCTCCCCGGACTTACGAAGAGACCCAGTACTTC

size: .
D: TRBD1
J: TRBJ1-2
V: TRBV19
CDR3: CASSKRTTGGGYTF
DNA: TGTGCCAGTAGTAAGAGGACGACAGGGGGAGGCTACACCTTC

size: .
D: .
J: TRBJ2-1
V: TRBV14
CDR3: CASSQLRGPSEQFF
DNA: TGTGCCAGCAGCCAATTAAGAGGGCCAAGTGAGCAGTTCTTC

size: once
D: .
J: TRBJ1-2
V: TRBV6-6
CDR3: CASSYPTGLHYGYTF
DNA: TGTGCCAGCAGTTACCCCACGGGACTCCACTATGGCTACACCTTC

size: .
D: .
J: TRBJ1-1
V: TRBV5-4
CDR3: CASRLDTQEAFF
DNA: TGTGCCAGCAGGTTGGACACCCAAGAAGCTTTCTTT